This note documents a single TCR beta chain sequence. The data derive from a study of blood T cell repertoires in COVID-19. Study as a whole: Specimens from acute and convalescent COVID-19 originated in the United States, Italy and Spain. T cells, B-cell-depleted T cells, or PBMCs provided the cDNA or gDNA that served as material.

It was during active infection that Seattle patients were enrolled and then longitudinally followed. The authors' processing: Amplified reference gene primers provided the basis for estimating nucleated cell counts. Profiled with immunoSEQ multiplex PCR; TCRdb holds only in-frame clones, not every one. From that table come the V and J calls and clone size; the DNA was used to work out D and trimming. The sample has around 230,000 clones, almost 85% seen once; the top ten hold less than 6.5%. This receptor was taken from a man over 45 with COVID-19, enrolled during active disease. What was sequenced was peripheral blood.

The CDR3 DNA reads as TGTGCCAGCAGCTTTCAACAGGGCACCTACAATGAGCAGTTCTTC. Translating it yields CASSFQQGTYNEQFF. This rearrangement joins TRBV7-3 to TRBJ2-1; a weak D match, TRBD1 (6 bases). Germline CDR1 SGHTA, CDR2 FQGTGA. The CDR3 is 15 residues long. V dropped 3 bases and J dropped 2 bases, with 11 bases sitting between them.